This T cell receptor (beta chain) was observed in a study of blood T cell repertoires in COVID-19 (dated by TCRdb to about 2020). Context from the whole study: Samples from collaborators originated in the United States, Italy and Spain and spanned both the acute and convalescent phases of COVID-19. The prospective study material was composed of cDNA or gDNA derived from T cells, B-cell-depleted T cells, or PBMCs. The dataset comprised deeply sampled blood TCRbeta repertoires from subjects exposed to, actively infected with, or recovered from COVID-19. A freely available public database, intended as a resource for researchers studying the immune response to SARS-CoV-2, is where the repertoires were released. The samples were drawn from the first 160 participants of the ongoing ImmuneRACE study and from roughly 1,300 subjects provided by 6 global collaborators. A de-identified subject ID, COVID-19 status, age in years and sex were almost always included in the sample metadata. HLA class I and class II types, where available, came from metadata supplied by the sample provider rather than from assay-based typing.

TCRbeta CDR3 regions were amplified from genomic DNA by means of the immunoSEQ Assay, a bias-controlled multiplex PCR. In the authors' own workflow: The number of nucleated cells in each sample was estimated by amplification of reference gene primers within the assay. To quantify the absolute abundance of each unique TCRbeta CDR3 rearrangement, sequence reads were collapsed and filtered. For each sample, productive Simpson clonality was calculated as the square root of Simpson's diversity index over productive rearrangements. The clones in this table, taken by TCRdb from immuneACCESS, are in-frame only. Not every clone is retained; where verified, under half of the shortfall comes from an unresolved V gene, and the cause of the rest is unknown. V, J and clone size are taken as reported in that table, and D and trimming were inferred from the DNA itself. The sample data list roughly 500,000 clones, and roughly 85% of these were observed just once. The ten largest clonotypes hold 3.2% of the sample.

Inclusive of the bounding cysteine and phenylalanine, the CDR3 is 16 residues long. Left in the record is the CDR3 DNA by itself, 48 bases read in frame from the first base. V loses 7 bases of germline sequence and J loses 5 bases, and the interval between the two ends is 23 bases. Via the germline V gene (reference sequence), CDR1 is LNHDA and CDR2 SQIVND. Study-wide conclusions, independent of this receptor: The quantity of clinical and demographic metadata differed by source and by participant and was supplied without curation.

Comments on this clone: There is no known antigen for this receptor. No much larger clonotype is one base removed from it; base qualities were not supplied.

The collaborating institutions used their own protocols to collect whole blood in K2EDTA tubes. For TCRbeta analysis, collaborator samples were shipped as frozen whole blood, as isolated PBMCs, or as DNA extracted from either sample type. This sequence originates from a human donor in a cohort sampled during active COVID-19. This sequence uses TRBV19 and TRBJ1-2, with the D segment identity uncertain. Material for sequencing was peripheral blood. The DNA sequence reads TGTGCCAGTAACGAACAGCTATGGGCGAGGGAATATGGCTACACCTTC. The translation is CASNEQLWAREYGYTF.